A single sample gave rise to the 29 T cell receptor beta chains below, sequenced in a study of shared clonotypes between healthy human individuals. This table comes from immunoSEQ multiplex PCR, and its TCRdb copy is limited to in-frame clones, with some not included. The sample yields millions of clones, 85% to 95% seen once. Naive CD8 populations comprised CD45RO-negative cells positively selected for CCR7, excluding terminally differentiated effector memory CD45RA+ cells. Sequencing was done on a sample of naive CD8+ T cells from PBMCs. All receptors come from a man aged 18 to 30 in good health. Some clones in this sample may be carry-over from other donors' samples.

The chain recombines TRBV11-1 with TRBJ2-6, with 7 bases identical to TRBD1. The ends lost 6 bases at V and 0 bases at J; junction bases unmatched: 5. The germline CDR1 and CDR2 sequences are SGHAT and FQDESV (reference sequence). CDR3 size: 16 residues. The chain's CDR3 is CASSWDSYSGANVLTF. CDR3 nucleotides: TGTGCCAGCAGTTGGGACAGTTACTCTGGGGCCAACGTCCTGACTTTC. The whole variable domain, filled in from reference TRBV11-1 and TRBJ2-6, reads EAEVAQSPRYKITEKSQAVAFWCDPISGHATLYWYRQILGQGPELLVQFQDESVVDDSQLPKDRFSAERLKGVDSTLKIQPAELGDSAMYLCASSWDSYSGANVLTFGAGSRLTVL.

The J gene is TRBJ2-1, the V gene TRBV13; D gene uncertain. This CDR3 contains 12 residues. The V and J ends lost 5 bases and 10 bases respectively, with 12 bases between them. Per germline, CDR1 PRHDT and CDR2 FYEKMQ (reference sequence). CDR3 residues: CASSPLSGEQFF. CDR3 in DNA: TGTGCCAGCAGCCCCCTATCCGGGGAGCAGTTCTTC.

The CDR3, as DNA: TGCGCCAGCAGCCTTGCAGGGGGTGAGTCGGACCAGCCCCAGCATTTT. This gives the protein CASSLAGGESDQPQHF. The V gene is TRBV5-1, the J gene TRBJ1-5, with 7 bases aligning to TRBD1. Losses at the gene ends were 4 bases for V and 7 bases for J; bases not matched to a gene: 14. Germline V gene sequence: CDR1 SGHRS, CDR2 YFSETQ. This CDR3 is 16 amino acids long. The full variable domain, rest sourced from reference TRBV5-1 and TRBJ1-5, is KAGVTQTPRYLIKTRGQQVTLSCSPISGHRSVSWYQQTPGQGLQFLFEYFSETQRNKGNFPGRFSGRQFSNSRSEMNVSTLELGDSALYLCASSLAGGESDQPQHFGDGTRLSIL.

The chain joins TRBV14 to TRBJ2-1; 9 bases map to TRBD2. Germline CDR1 is SGHDN and CDR2 is FVKESK. After removal of 2 bases from V and 9 bases from J, the junction contained 8 bases not matched to a gene. The CDR3 consists of 15 residues. CDR3 loop: CASSQLREGRGEQFF. The CDR3 DNA reads TGTGCCAGCAGCCAATTGCGGGAGGGCCGGGGTGAGCAGTTCTTC.

The chain uses TRBV5-1 and TRBJ2-1; 8 bases agree with TRBD2. This CDR3 has 15 residues. The V segment lost 0 bases and the J segment 5 bases; nucleotides outside the gene matches: 4. Germline loops: CDR1 SGHRS, CDR2 YFSETQ. The CDR3 protein is CASSLERESDNEQFF. The CDR3 region has the DNA TGCGCCAGCAGCTTGGAGCGGGAGAGCGACAATGAGCAGTTCTTC.

The V call is TRBV7-9, the J call TRBJ2-7; possibly TRBD2 for D (5 bases). There are 13 residues in the CDR3. V gave up 5 bases and J gave up 2 bases, with 10 bases separating them. Per germline, CDR1 SEHNR and CDR2 FQNEAQ (reference sequence). CDR3 sequence (DNA): TGTGCCAGCAGCCTCGGGAATACCTACGAGCAGTACTTC. As protein: CASSLGNTYEQYF.

V gene TRBV9 combines with J gene TRBJ2-6; possibly TRBD2 for D (6 bases). The CDR3 runs to 15 residues. CDR1 and CDR2 (germline): SGDLS, YYNGEE. V dropped 4 bases and J dropped 0 bases, with 8 bases sitting between them. This CDR3 is CASSWGGSGANVLTF. Here the CDR3 DNA reads TGTGCCAGCAGCTGGGGAGGCTCTGGGGCCAACGTCCTGACTTTC.

V is TRBV19 and J is TRBJ1-3, with D unresolved. Trimming shortened V by 3 bases and J by 1 base, and 7 bases separated the two germline ends. The CDR3 runs to 14 residues. CDR1 is LNHDA and CDR2 is SQIVND in the germline V gene (reference sequence). The CDR3 DNA reads as TGTGCCAGTAGTATGGTGTCATCTGGAAACACCATATATTTT. Residues: CASSMVSSGNTIYF.

This clone was seen only once. The chain uses TRBV28 and TRBJ2-2, with D perhaps TRBD1 or TRBD2 (6 bases each). The germline V gene has CDR1 MDHEN and CDR2 SYDVKM. The CDR3 contains 17 residues. Trimming stripped 6 bases from V and 4 bases from J, with 21 bases between. CDR3 in amino acids: CASSPTGVGGGTGELFF. The CDR3 region has the DNA TGTGCCAGCAGCCCTACGGGTGTGGGGGGCGGCACCGGGGAGCTGTTTTTT.

The V call is TRBV4-2, the J call TRBJ2-1; D is undetermined. Germline V gene lookup returns CDR1 LGHNA and CDR2 YNFKEQ. V was trimmed by 0 bases and J by 1 base, leaving 7 bases between them. CDR3 size: 15 residues. CDR3 nucleotides: TGTGCCAGCAGCCAAGAAGTTGCTTCCTACAATGAGCAGTTCTTC. Protein sequence: CASSQEVASYNEQFF.

The chain combines TRBV4-2 with TRBJ2-3, with a tentative D call TRBD2 (6 bases). V dropped 0 bases and J dropped 0 bases, with 10 bases sitting between them. The CDR3 is made up of 16 amino acids. Germline CDR1 reads LGHNA; CDR2 reads YNFKEQ. The CDR3 nucleotides read TGTGCCAGCAGCCAAGAAGGGCTAGCGAGCACAGATACGCAGTATTTT. This codes for CASSQEGLASTDTQYF.

The chain joins TRBV4-2 to TRBJ2-3; 10 bases match TRBD2. The CDR3 is 20 amino acids. Germline lookup yields CDR1 LGHNA and CDR2 YNFKEQ. V shed 3 bases, J shed 5 bases, and the junction held 20 bases outside the gene matches. This CDR3 is CASSQKQQTSGLRARDTQYF. Written as DNA, the CDR3 is TGTGCCAGCAGCCAGAAACAACAGACTAGCGGGCTAAGAGCAAGAGATACGCAGTATTTT.

The chain is built from TRBV28 and TRBJ2-7, with 7 bases aligning to TRBD1. The V segment lost 5 bases and the J segment 3 bases; nucleotides outside the gene matches: 10. The CDR3 contains 15 residues. Germline CDR1 is MDHEN and CDR2 is SYDVKM. This CDR3 reads CASSPRQGSIYEQYF. Here the CDR3 DNA reads TGTGCCAGCAGTCCGAGACAGGGTAGTATCTACGAGCAGTACTTC.

The chain carries TRBV4-3 and TRBJ2-7; D not resolved. The CDR3 spans 13 residues. Trimming removed 1 base at V and 5 bases at J, with 9 bases between. In germline, CDR1 is LGHNA, CDR2 YSLEER. The DNA of the CDR3 is TGCGCCAGCAGCCAAGCGGGCTTGCACGAGCAGTACTTC. It is translated as CASSQAGLHEQYF.

This clone appeared a single time. The chain carries TRBV5-1 and TRBJ2-7; the match to TRBD2 covers 10 bases. Germline-derived CDR1 and CDR2 are SGHRS and YFSETQ. The CDR3 covers 15 residues. Trimming removed 4 bases from V and 5 bases from J; junction bases left unmatched: 9. The DNA for the CDR3 is TGCGCCAGCAGCGGGATTCTAGCGGGAGCAGACGAGCAGTACTTC. Amino acids: CASSGILAGADEQYF.

The V and J genes are TRBV30 and TRBJ2-5; D might be TRBD1 (7 bases). The CDR3 is 16 residues long. Trimming took 1 base from V and 2 from J, leaving 17 bases between them. The V gene's germline CDR1 is GTSNPN and CDR2 SVGIG (reference sequence). DNA for the CDR3: TGTGCCTGGAGTGAAAAGGAGGGACAGAAACAAGAGACCCAGTACTTC. Encoded protein: CAWSEKEGQKQETQYF.

This chain connects TRBV7-8 to TRBJ1-1; a possible D gene is TRBD1 (6 bases). CDR1 is SGHVS, CDR2 FQNEAQ, per germline. V was cut by 5 bases and J by 0 bases, with 10 bases left in between. This CDR3 comprises 14 residues. The CDR3 DNA reads as TGTGCCAGCAGCGACAGGCGGATGAACACTGAAGCTTTCTTT. Its translation: CASSDRRMNTEAFF.

Here the CDR3 reads CSVGQGASNGYTF. CDR3 DNA: TGCAGCGTTGGACAGGGGGCCTCGAATGGCTACACCTTC. This chain uses TRBV29-1 with TRBJ1-2; 10 nucleotides line up with TRBD1. In germline, CDR1 is SQVTM, CDR2 ANQGSEA. With V trimmed by 4 bases and J by 6 bases, 5 bases remained unmatched. The CDR3 is 13 amino acids.

This sequence joins TRBV19 and TRBJ1-1; D is undetermined. The CDR3 runs 14 residues. Germline CDR1 and CDR2: LNHDA and SQIVND (reference sequence). V was cut by 10 bases and J by 1 base, with 16 bases left in between. CDR3: CATKNRPGNTEAFF. The DNA of the CDR3 is TGTGCCACAAAAAATCGACCAGGGAACACTGAAGCTTTCTTT.

Comment on this clone: Other DNA variants within this sample encode the same CDR3. The chain combines TRBV5-4 with TRBJ2-7, with D unresolved. V lost 0 bases and J lost 6, with 4 bases in between. The CDR3 sequence is 11 residues long. Germline lookup yields CDR1 SGHNT and CDR2 YYREEE (reference sequence). This CDR3 is CASSLGGEQYF. The CDR3, as DNA: TGTGCCAGCAGCTTGGGAGGCGAGCAGTACTTC. Full variable domain (outside the CDR3, taken from reference TRBV5-4 and TRBJ2-7): ETGVTQSPTHLIKTRGQQVTLRCSSQSGHNTVSWYQQALGQGPQFIFQYYREEENGRGNFPPRFSGLQFPNYSSELNVNALELDDSALYLCASSLGGEQYFGPGTRLTVT.

The chain uses TRBV7-3 and TRBJ2-1; TRBD2 matches at 11 bases. CDR1 and CDR2 (germline): SGHTA, FQGTGA. Trimming took 4 bases from V and 4 from J; bases not matched to a gene: 6. The CDR3 extends over 16 amino acids. As DNA, the CDR3 is TGTGCCAGCAGCTCAATGACTAGCGGGGAATACAATGAGCAGTTCTTC. Protein sequence: CASSSMTSGEYNEQFF.

This chain links TRBV10-1 with TRBJ1-1; 7 bases match TRBD1. Germline trimming cut 6 bases from V and 4 bases from J; bases unmatched to any gene: 5. Looked up from germline, CDR1 is WNHNN and CDR2 is SYGVQD (reference sequence). The CDR3 has 13 amino acids. The CDR3 DNA is TGCGCCAGCAGCCGGACAGGATTCACTGAAGCTTTCTTT. This encodes CASSRTGFTEAFF.

The V and J genes are TRBV7-9 and TRBJ1-4; 10 bases fit TRBD1. The germline gives CDR1 SEHNR, CDR2 FQNEAQ (reference sequence). V was clipped by 1 base and J by 8 bases; unmatched bases: 7. The CDR3 is made up of 16 amino acids. Here the CDR3 DNA reads TGTGCCAGCAGCTTAGTATCGGGACAGGGGAGAGAAAAACTGTTTTTT. It codes for CASSLVSGQGREKLFF.

In the case of this clone: At one end the junction does not follow the germline gene, possibly because of a read error. The rearrangement joins TRBV6-1 to TRBJ1-1; unclear D gene. This CDR3 has 13 amino acids. Germline V CDR1 and CDR2: MNHNS, SASEGT. Written as DNA, the CDR3 is TGTGCCTGCAGGCCGACCGTTAACACTGAAGCTTTCTTT. Amino acids: CACRPTVNTEAFF.

The CDR3 coding sequence is TGTGCCAGCAGTCCCCGACAGGATACCTACGAGCAGTACTTC. The encoded protein is CASSPRQDTYEQYF. The rearrangement uses TRBV27 and TRBJ2-7; D is possibly TRBD1 (6 bases). This CDR3 is 14 amino acids long. CDR1 MNHEY and CDR2 SMNVEV come from the germline V gene (reference sequence). V dropped 5 bases and J dropped 2 bases, with 13 bases sitting between them.

J is TRBJ2-1 and V is TRBV27, with 9 bases identical to TRBD1. This CDR3 region has 12 residues. Germline CDR1 is MNHEY and CDR2 is SMNVEV (reference sequence). Trimming cost V 7 bases and J 9 bases; bases outside gene matches: 4. CDR3 sequence reads: CASKGQGPEQFF. Written as DNA, the CDR3 is TGTGCCAGCAAAGGACAGGGGCCTGAGCAGTTCTTC.

The chain joins TRBV27 to TRBJ1-3; D call uncertain. Germline CDR1 is MNHEY and CDR2 is SMNVEV (reference sequence). This CDR3 is built from 14 residues. Trimming cost V 8 bases and J 5 bases, with 16 bases left between them. CDR3 in amino acids: CASWPRESRNTIYF. The CDR3 region has the DNA TGTGCCAGCTGGCCCCGGGAGAGCAGAAACACCATATATTTT.

The chain links TRBV9 to TRBJ2-5, with D perhaps matching TRBD1 (5 bases). CDR3 length: 13 residues. Germline assignment: CDR1 SGDLS and CDR2 YYNGEE. V dropped 3 bases and J dropped 4 bases, with 10 bases sitting between them. In nucleotides, the CDR3 is TGTGCCAGCAGCGGCCTGGGGCTAGAGACCCAGTACTTC. Translating gives CASSGLGLETQYF.

V gene TRBV7-9 combines with J gene TRBJ2-6; TRBD2 agrees at 7 bases. The CDR3 sequence is 17 residues long. V was clipped by 5 bases and J by 4 bases; unmatched bases: 11. The germline V gene has CDR1 SEHNR and CDR2 FQNEAQ (reference sequence). CDR3 DNA sequence: TGTGCCAGCAGCACGCCGGGACTATCCGCCGGGGCCAACGTCCTGACTTTC. It codes for CASSTPGLSAGANVLTF. The entire variable domain, with the rest obtained from reference TRBV7-9 and TRBJ2-6, is as follows: DTGVSQNPRHKITKRGQNVTFRCDPISEHNRLYWYRQTLGQGPEFLTYFQNEAQLEKSRLLSDRFSAERPKGSFSTLEIQRTEQGDSAMYLCASSTPGLSAGANVLTFGAGSRLTVL.